Listed here is a single T cell receptor (beta chain). Its specificity is unknown. This sample stems from a study of CD4 T cells in relation to SARS-CoV-2 and coronaviruses. General study results and limits: No crossreactivity against non-spike viral proteins was tested here. Compared with monoreactive clones, crossreactive clones showed significantly weaker SARS-CoV-2 expansion.

The unexposed donors gave CD4+ T cells in about 2010-2019, prior to COVID-19. TCRdb's copy holds only in-frame clones and misses some; the assay was immunoSEQ multiplex PCR. This sample has under 70,000 clones; 80% to 90% occur once, and the top ten carry around 1.5%. Per germline, CDR1 MNHEY and CDR2 SVGAGI. Trimming pared 0 bases from V and 2 bases from J, leaving 8 bases between. The CDR3 is made up of 14 amino acids. This clonotype originated in a human donor in good health. This chain links TRBV6-5 with TRBJ2-7; the D is unclear. Sequences were obtained from memory CD4+ T cells from PBMCs. The chain's CDR3 is CASSYSGTTYEQYF. In DNA form, the CDR3 reads TGTGCCAGCAGTTACTCTGGTACAACCTACGAGCAGTACTTC.